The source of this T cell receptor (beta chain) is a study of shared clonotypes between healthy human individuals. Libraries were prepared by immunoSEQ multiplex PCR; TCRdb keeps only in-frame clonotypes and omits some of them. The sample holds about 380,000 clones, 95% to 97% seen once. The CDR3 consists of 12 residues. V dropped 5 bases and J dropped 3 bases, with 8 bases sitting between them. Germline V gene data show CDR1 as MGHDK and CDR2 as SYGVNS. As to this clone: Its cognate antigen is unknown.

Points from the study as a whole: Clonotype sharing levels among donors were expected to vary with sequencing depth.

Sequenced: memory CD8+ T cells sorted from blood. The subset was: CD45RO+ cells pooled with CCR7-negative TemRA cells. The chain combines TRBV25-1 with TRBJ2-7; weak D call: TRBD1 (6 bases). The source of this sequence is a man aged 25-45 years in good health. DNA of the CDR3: TGTGCCAGCAGTTGGGACAACTACGAGCAGTACTTC. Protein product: CASSWDNYEQYF.